This paragraph reports one TCR beta chain. This CDR3 has 14 residues. Germline V gene data show CDR1 as SGHAT and CDR2 as FQDESV (reference sequence). Trimming left V 6 bases short and J 4 bases short, with 13 bases between. This sample is drawn from a study of blood T cell repertoires in COVID-19. For the study at large: The samples span acute and convalescent COVID-19 from the United States, Italy and Spain.

The assay was immunoSEQ multiplex PCR, and TCRdb's table has in-frame clones only and misses some. The sample lists 400,000 to 550,000 clones, around 89% occurring once. The receptor's source is a woman aged 25 to 39 with acute or convalescent COVID-19. The chain joins TRBV11-1 to TRBJ1-5; no reliable D call. The sequencing sample was made of peripheral blood. CDR3: CASREDGQNQPQHF. CDR3 nucleotide sequence: TGTGCCAGCAGGGAAGATGGGCAAAATCAGCCCCAGCATTTT.